This T cell receptor beta chain is from a study of early T cells in non-severe SARS-CoV-2 infection. About the research overall: Sequenced bulk RNA came from whole blood that was unsorted, and chains were unpaired. The study's findings and limits: VDJdb-based annotation leaned toward anti-spike CD8 responses and missed private and CD4 specificities.

Many counts were recorded for this clonotype. The antigen remains undetermined. Individual cDNA molecules were tagged with unique molecular identifiers, the study reported. TCRdb redid the calling of the 5' RACE reads with MiXCR, one entry per CDR3 protein. Found here are 52,000 or so distinct CDR3 sequences, under 8.5% of them singletons; the top ten hold 5.8%. Trimming removed 4 bases at V and 1 base at J, with 8 bases between. The germline V gene has CDR1 SQVTM and CDR2 ANQGSEA. The CDR3 has 12 residues. Here the sequenced sample was whole blood, taken at baseline. The chain combines TRBV29-1 with TRBJ2-7; no clear D. The receptor was derived from an adult who was a healthcare worker with PCR-confirmed SARS-CoV-2 infection or an uninfected control (not recorded which). CDR3 protein: CSVVGGSYEQYF. The CDR3 nucleotides are TGCAGCGTTGTAGGTGGATCCTACGAGCAGTACTTC.